The sequence of this T cell receptor (beta chain) was determined in a study of monozygotic twins with inflammatory bowel disease. Study-level points and caveats: Immunosuppressive treatments were not uniform, and this may have added variability to patient repertoires.

Worth noting for this clonotype: What it binds is not known.

Every TCR library used approximately 4,000 ng of total RNA. TCRdb reprocessed the 5' RACE reads and stores each CDR3 protein as one record, lacking DNA. This specimen shows about 85,000 distinct CDR3 sequences; the ten leading clones hold less than 7.5%. Germline assignment: CDR1 MNHEY and CDR2 SVGEGT. This CDR3 contains 12 residues. Blood samples measuring around 2.4 ml were taken per donor. Investigators pulled total RNA out of whole blood and did not sort T cells. The chain has TRBV6-2 or TRBV6-3 and TRBJ2-7. The sequence was obtained from a human donor with ulcerative colitis or Crohn's disease, or a healthy co-twin of an affected twin (not recorded which). The material sequenced was blood. The chain's CDR3 is CASWKRQNEQYF.